This section outlines one TCR beta chain sequence together with its context. Its antigen specificity is not known. Per-nucleotide qualities are absent, and no much larger clonotype sits a single base away. This record comes from a study of T cell changes during pregnancy in multiple sclerosis (dated by TCRdb to between 2018 and 2020). For the wider study: Changes in the T cell repertoire over the course of pregnancy were examined in this study in women with multiple sclerosis.

The library relied on the immunoSEQ multiplex PCR assay. As stored in TCRdb, this immuneACCESS dataset retains in-frame rearrangements with V and J assigned. A fraction of the clones does not appear; measured against another copy, unresolved V genes explain less than half of the discrepancy, and the remainder lacks a known reason. The sample yields tens of thousands of clones; 89% were counted once. In total, the top ten clones hold almost 6.5% of the sample. The clonotype originates from a female donor with multiple sclerosis, enrolled in a pregnancy study. This specimen was CD8+ T cells from peripheral blood mononuclear cells, taken in the second trimester of pregnancy.

CDR3 region: CATSRDRGTYTEAFF. The nucleotide sequence reads as follows: TGTGCCACCAGCAGAGACAGGGGCACTTACACTGAAGCTTTCTTT. The V gene is TRBV15 and the J gene is TRBJ1-1, and the D gene may be TRBD1, 6 bases matching. CDR1 and CDR2 are read off the germline V gene (reference sequence) as LNHNV and YYDKDF. Cut back by 0 bases and 3 bases, the V and J ends lie 11 bases apart. From the cysteine up to the phenylalanine, the CDR3 has a length of 15 residues. The retained sequence is limited to the CDR3, 45 bases, with the frame set at the first base.